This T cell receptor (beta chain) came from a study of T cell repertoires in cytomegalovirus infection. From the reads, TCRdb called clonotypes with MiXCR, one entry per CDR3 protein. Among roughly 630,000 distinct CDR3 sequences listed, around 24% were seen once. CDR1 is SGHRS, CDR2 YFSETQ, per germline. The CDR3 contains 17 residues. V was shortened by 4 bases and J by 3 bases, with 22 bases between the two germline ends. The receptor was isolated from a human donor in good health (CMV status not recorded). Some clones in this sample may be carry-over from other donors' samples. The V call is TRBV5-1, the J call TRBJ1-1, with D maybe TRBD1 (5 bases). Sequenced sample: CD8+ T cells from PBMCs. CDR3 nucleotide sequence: TGCGCCAGCAGCCCCCTGGACCCGGGGGGGGTTTACACTGAAGCTTTCTTT. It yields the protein CASSPLDPGGVYTEAFF.